The count of the clone carrying this T cell receptor (beta chain) is one. As yet, its antigen is unknown. Method: immunoSEQ multiplex PCR; TCRdb's copy keeps in-frame clones and lacks some. Among tens of thousands of clones, about 80% were seen once, and the ten largest hold 5% to 6.5%. The sample is drawn from a study of a mutant IDH1 vaccine in newly diagnosed glioma. Study information: Treatment recipients were roughly 62% male and about 40% female, and their mean age was approximately 42 years.

Time point noted: week 47, end of study. Every vaccination contained 300 ug of the mutant IDH1 20-mer peptide and was paired with topical imiquimod. The V gene's germline CDR1 is SQVTM and CDR2 ANQGSEA. There are 12 residues in the CDR3. The V gene is TRBV29-1, the J gene TRBJ2-5; tentative D call: TRBD1 (5 bases). The DNA matches TRBJ2-7 better at its end, which makes the J call doubtful. The source material was PBMCs, sampled from a glioma patient whose treatment included an IDH1 peptide vaccine. This TCR was recovered from a man aged 50 or older with glioma. As DNA, the CDR3 is TGCAGCGTTGGGGGCGCAGTCGACGAGCAGTACTTC. It codes for CSVGGAVDEQYF.